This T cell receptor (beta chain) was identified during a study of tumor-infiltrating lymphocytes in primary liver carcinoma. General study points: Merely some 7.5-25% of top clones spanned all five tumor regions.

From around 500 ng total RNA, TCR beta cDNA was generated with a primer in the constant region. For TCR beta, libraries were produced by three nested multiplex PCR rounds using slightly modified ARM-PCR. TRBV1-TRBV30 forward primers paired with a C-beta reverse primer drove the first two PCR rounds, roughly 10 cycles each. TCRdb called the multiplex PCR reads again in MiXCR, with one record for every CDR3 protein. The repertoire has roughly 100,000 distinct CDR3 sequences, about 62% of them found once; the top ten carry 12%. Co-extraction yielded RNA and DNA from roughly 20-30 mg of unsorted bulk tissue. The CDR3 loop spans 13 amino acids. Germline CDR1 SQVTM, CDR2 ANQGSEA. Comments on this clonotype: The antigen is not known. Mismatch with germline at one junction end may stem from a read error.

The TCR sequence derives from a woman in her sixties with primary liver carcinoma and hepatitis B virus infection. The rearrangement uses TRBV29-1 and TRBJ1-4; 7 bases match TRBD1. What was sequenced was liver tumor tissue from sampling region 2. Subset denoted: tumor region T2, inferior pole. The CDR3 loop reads CSVGGGGYEKLSF. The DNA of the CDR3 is TGCAGCGTTGGAGGGGGCGGATATGAAAAACTGTCGTTT. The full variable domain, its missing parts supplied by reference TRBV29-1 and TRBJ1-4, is SAVISQKPSRDICQRGTSLTIQCQVDSQVTMMFWYRQQPGQSLTLIATANQGSEATYESGFVIDKFPISRPNLTFSTLTVSNMSPEDSSIYLCSVGGGGYEKLSFGSGTQLSVL.